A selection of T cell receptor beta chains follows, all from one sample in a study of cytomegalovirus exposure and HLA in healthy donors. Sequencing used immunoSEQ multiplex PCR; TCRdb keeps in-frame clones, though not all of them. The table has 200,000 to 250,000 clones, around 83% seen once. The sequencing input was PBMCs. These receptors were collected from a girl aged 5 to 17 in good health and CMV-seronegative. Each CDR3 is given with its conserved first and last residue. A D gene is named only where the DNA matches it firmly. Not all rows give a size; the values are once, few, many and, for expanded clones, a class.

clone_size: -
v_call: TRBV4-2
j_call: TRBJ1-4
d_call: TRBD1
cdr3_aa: CASSQDWGQPNEKLFF
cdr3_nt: TGTGCCAGCAGCCAAGATTGGGGACAGCCTAATGAAAAACTGTTTTTT

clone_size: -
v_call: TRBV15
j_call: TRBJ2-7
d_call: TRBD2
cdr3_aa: CATSRDPGLAAEQYF
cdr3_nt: TGTGCCACCAGCAGAGACCCGGGACTAGCCGCCGAGCAGTACTTC

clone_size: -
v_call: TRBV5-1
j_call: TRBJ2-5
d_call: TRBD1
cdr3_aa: CASSLAMTGGLETQYF
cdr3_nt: TGCGCCAGCAGCTTGGCCATGACAGGGGGCTTGGAGACCCAGTACTTC

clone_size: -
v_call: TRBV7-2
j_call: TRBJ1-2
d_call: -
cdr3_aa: CASSFNLVNYGYTF
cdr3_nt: TGTGCCAGCAGCTTTAACTTAGTAAACTATGGCTACACCTTC

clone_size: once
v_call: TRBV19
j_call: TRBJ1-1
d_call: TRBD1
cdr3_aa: CASSTDRGTEAFF
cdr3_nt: TGTGCCAGTAGTACAGACAGGGGCACTGAAGCTTTCTTT

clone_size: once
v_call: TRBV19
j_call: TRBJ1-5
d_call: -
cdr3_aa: CASSIRTLDQPQHF
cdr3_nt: TGTGCCAGTAGTATACGGACACTGGATCAGCCCCAGCATTTT

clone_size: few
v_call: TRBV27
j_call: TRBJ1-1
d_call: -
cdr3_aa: CASSLDRLNTEAFF
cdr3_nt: TGTGCCAGCAGTTTGGACAGACTGAACACTGAAGCTTTCTTT

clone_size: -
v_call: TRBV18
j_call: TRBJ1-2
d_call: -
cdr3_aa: CASSANRDTTGYTF
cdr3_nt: TGTGCCAGCTCCGCAAACCGGGACACCACAGGCTACACCTTC

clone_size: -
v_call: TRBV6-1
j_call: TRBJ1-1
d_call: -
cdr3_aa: CASPGTAWNTEAFF
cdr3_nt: TGTGCCAGCCCAGGGACTGCCTGGAACACTGAAGCTTTCTTT

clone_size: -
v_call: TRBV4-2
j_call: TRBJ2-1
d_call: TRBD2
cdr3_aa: CASSQVERGGQGEQFF
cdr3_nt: TGTGCCAGCAGCCAAGTCGAGCGGGGGGGCCAGGGTGAGCAGTTCTTC

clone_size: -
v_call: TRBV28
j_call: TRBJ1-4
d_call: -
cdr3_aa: CASSLKGRGIMTWEKLFF
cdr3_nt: TGTGCCAGCAGTTTAAAGGGGAGGGGGATAATGACTTGGGAAAAACTGTTTTTT

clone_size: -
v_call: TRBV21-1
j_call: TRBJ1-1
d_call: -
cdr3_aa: CASSKRVTGTGKMNTEAFF
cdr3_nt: TGTGCCAGCAGCAAAAGGGTCACCGGGACAGGGAAGATGAACACTGAAGCTTTCTTT

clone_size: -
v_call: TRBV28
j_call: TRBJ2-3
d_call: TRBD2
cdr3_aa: CASMGGGATDTQYF
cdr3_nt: TGTGCCAGCATGGGCGGGGGGGCAACAGATACGCAGTATTTT

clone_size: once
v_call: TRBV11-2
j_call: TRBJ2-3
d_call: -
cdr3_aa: CASSLRESTDTQYF
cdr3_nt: TGTGCCAGCAGCTTACGGGAAAGCACAGATACGCAGTATTTT

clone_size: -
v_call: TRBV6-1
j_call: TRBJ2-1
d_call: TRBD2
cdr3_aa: CASSEGLALNEQFF
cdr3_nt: TGTGCCAGCAGTGAGGGACTAGCTCTAAATGAGCAGTTCTTC

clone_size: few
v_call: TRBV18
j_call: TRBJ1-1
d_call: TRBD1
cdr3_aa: CASSPGQGGNAEAFF
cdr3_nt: TGTGCCAGCTCACCAGGACAGGGTGGGAACGCTGAAGCTTTCTTT

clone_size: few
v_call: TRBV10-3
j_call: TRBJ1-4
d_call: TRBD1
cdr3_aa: CAISESLPGQGIGYLEKLFF
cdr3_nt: TGTGCCATCAGTGAGTCGTTGCCGGGACAGGGGATCGGGTATCTTGAAAAACTGTTTTTT

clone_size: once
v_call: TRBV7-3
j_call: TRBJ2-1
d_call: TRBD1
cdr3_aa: CASSSHRGQAGEQFF
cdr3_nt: TGTGCCAGCAGCTCGCACAGGGGGCAGGCGGGTGAGCAGTTCTTC

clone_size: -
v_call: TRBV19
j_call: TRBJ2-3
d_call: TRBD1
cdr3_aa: CASAKTGGLSTDTQYF
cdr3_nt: TGTGCCAGTGCCAAAACAGGGGGACTCAGCACAGATACGCAGTATTTT

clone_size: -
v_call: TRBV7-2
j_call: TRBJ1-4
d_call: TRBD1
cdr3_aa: CASSLGQGQKLFF
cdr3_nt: TGTGCCAGCAGCCTAGGACAGGGTCAAAAACTGTTTTTT

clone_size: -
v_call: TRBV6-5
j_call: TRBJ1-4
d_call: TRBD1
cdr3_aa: CASREQGDEKLFF
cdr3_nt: TGTGCCAGCAGAGAACAGGGGGATGAAAAACTGTTTTTT

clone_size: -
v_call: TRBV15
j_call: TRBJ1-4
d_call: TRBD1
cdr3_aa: CATSRGGTGKLANEKLFF
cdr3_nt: TGTGCCACCAGCAGGGGGGGGACAGGGAAGTTGGCGAATGAAAAACTGTTTTTT

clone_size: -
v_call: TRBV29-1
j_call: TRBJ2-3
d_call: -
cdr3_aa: CSVELAGADTQYF
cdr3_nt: TGCAGCGTTGAACTCGCAGGGGCAGATACGCAGTATTTT

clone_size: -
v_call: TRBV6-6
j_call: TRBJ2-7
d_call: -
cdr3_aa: CASRDRIGVLEQYF
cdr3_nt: TGTGCCAGCAGGGACCGAATCGGGGTCTTGGAGCAGTACTTC

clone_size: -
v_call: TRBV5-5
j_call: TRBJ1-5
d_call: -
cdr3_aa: CASSRSQGRQPQHF
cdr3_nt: TGTGCCAGCAGCCGGAGTCAGGGTCGACAGCCCCAGCATTTT

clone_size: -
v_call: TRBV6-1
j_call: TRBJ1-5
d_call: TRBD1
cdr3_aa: CASRGTGGGNQPQHF
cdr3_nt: TGTGCCAGCAGGGGGACAGGGGGCGGAAATCAGCCCCAGCATTTT

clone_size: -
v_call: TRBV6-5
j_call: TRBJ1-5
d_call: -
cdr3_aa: CASFRGEGNQPQHF
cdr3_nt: TGTGCCAGCTTTAGAGGGGAGGGCAATCAGCCCCAGCATTTT

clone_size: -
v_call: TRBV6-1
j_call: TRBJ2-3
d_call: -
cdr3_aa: CASSGGLRMGSQYF
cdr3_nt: TGTGCCAGCAGCGGGGGTTTGAGAATGGGGTCGCAGTATTTT

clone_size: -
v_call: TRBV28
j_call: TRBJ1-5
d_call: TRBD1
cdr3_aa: CAVRDRAYSNQPQHF
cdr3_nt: TGTGCCGTTCGGGACAGGGCGTATAGCAATCAGCCCCAGCATTTT

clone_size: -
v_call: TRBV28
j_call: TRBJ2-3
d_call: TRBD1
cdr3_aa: CASRVGQGTDTQYF
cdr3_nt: TGTGCCAGCCGTGTGGGACAGGGGACAGATACGCAGTATTTT

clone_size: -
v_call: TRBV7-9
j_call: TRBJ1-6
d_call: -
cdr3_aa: CASSQDSLNSPLHF
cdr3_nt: TGTGCCAGCAGCCAAGATAGCCTTAATTCACCCCTCCACTTT

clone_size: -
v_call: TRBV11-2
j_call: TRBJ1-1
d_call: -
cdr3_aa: CASSHLPGTWNTEAFF
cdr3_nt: TGTGCCAGCAGCCACCTCCCCGGGACATGGAACACTGAAGCTTTCTTT

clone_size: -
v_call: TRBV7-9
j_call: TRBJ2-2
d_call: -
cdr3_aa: CASSSFEVAGELFF
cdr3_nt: TGTGCCAGCAGCTCCTTCGAGGTCGCCGGGGAGCTGTTTTTT

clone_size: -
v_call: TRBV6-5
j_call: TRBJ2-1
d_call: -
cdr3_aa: CASSWVVVGGVNKQFF
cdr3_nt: TGTGCCAGCAGTTGGGTAGTAGTTGGCGGAGTCAATAAGCAGTTCTTC

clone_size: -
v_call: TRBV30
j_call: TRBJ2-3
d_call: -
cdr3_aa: CAWKRSPRLRTDTQYF
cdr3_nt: TGTGCCTGGAAACGATCGCCCCGACTCCGCACAGATACGCAGTATTTT

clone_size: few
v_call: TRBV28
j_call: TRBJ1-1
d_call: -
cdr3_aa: CASSRGRQDTEAFF
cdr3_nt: TGTGCCAGCAGTCGAGGGCGTCAGGACACTGAAGCTTTCTTT

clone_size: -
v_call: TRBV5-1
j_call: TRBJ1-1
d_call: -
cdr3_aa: CASWETTGSEAFF
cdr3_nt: TGCGCCAGCTGGGAAACCACAGGGTCTGAAGCTTTCTTT